A single sample gave rise to the 20 T cell receptor beta chains below, sequenced in a study of blood T cell repertoires in COVID-19. TCRdb's table, derived via immunoSEQ multiplex PCR, lists solely in-frame clones and lacks some. The sample shows under 300,000 clones, approximately 90% of them seen only once. The sequenced sample was PBMCs or T cells enriched from blood (not recorded which). These receptors came from a woman aged 60-75 years in a cohort exposed to, infected with or recovered from COVID-19 (not recorded which).

This clone was detected only a few times. The chain has TRBV28 and TRBJ2-2, with D hard to call. Germline V CDR1 and CDR2: MDHEN, SYDVKM. V was clipped by 6 bases and J by 0 bases, with 8 bases between them. This CDR3 region has 14 residues. CDR3 sequence reads: CASREAPNTGELFF. The DNA for the CDR3 is TGTGCCAGCAGGGAAGCGCCGAACACCGGGGAGCTGTTTTTT.

This chain uses TRBV13 with TRBJ2-1; possible D gene TRBD2, 5 bases. The CDR3 extends over 19 amino acids. Germline lookup yields CDR1 PRHDT and CDR2 FYEKMQ (reference sequence). V gave up 4 bases and J gave up 2 bases, with 24 bases separating them. The CDR3 DNA sequence: TGTGCCAGCAGCTCCCGAGGGAAGATTACAAGAAGCCCCTACAATGAGCAGTTCTTC. Protein: CASSSRGKITRSPYNEQFF.

This chain uses TRBV5-1 with TRBJ2-1; tentative D call: TRBD1 (6 bases). Germline V gene lookup returns CDR1 SGHRS and CDR2 YFSETQ. The CDR3 has 15 amino acids. The V end was cut by 3 bases, the J end by 5 bases, with 15 bases between. For the CDR3, the DNA is TGCGCCAGCAGCTCCCAGGGGCCCCAGGACAATGAGCAGTTCTTC. Protein product: CASSSQGPQDNEQFF.

The chain recombines TRBV30 with TRBJ1-2; D might be TRBD1 (6 bases). V shed 1 base and J shed 4 bases, with 7 bases lying between them. Germline lookup yields CDR1 GTSNPN and CDR2 SVGIG (reference sequence). The CDR3 length is 12 residues. This chain's CDR3 is CAWSEQGYGYTF. For the CDR3, the DNA is TGTGCCTGGAGTGAACAGGGCTATGGCTACACCTTC.

V gene TRBV18 combines with J gene TRBJ1-1; tentatively, D is TRBD1 (5 bases). This CDR3 region has 15 residues. V lost 1 base, J lost 3 bases, and 12 bases lay in between. Germline CDR1 is KGHSH and CDR2 is LQKENI. The CDR3 protein is CASSPRQGEDTEAFF. CDR3 in DNA: TGTGCCAGCTCACCACGGCAGGGCGAGGACACTGAAGCTTTCTTT. The full variable domain, with the rest looked up from reference TRBV18 and TRBJ1-1, is NAGVMQNPRHLVRRRGQEARLRCSPMKGHSHVYWYRQLPEEGLKFMVYLQKENIIDESGMPKERFSAEFPKEGPSILRIQQVVRGDSAAYFCASSPRQGEDTEAFFGQGTRLTVV.

Regarding this clone: Relative to the germline gene, one junction end is altered; a read error may explain this. The chain combines TRBV3-1 (or the pseudogene TRBV3-2) with TRBJ2-1, with 10 bases identical to TRBD2. The CDR3 is 14 residues long. Germline V gene lookup returns CDR1 LGHDT and CDR2 YNNKEL (reference sequence). The CDR3 DNA sequence: TGTGCCAGCAGCCAAGAGCCTAGCGGGAGTTTGCTGGTCTTC. Translating gives CASSQEPSGSLLVF.

This rearrangement joins TRBV28 to TRBJ1-1, with TRBD1 identical over 7 bases. The CDR3 is made up of 17 amino acids. The ends lost 1 base at V and 2 bases at J; junction bases unmatched: 10. In germline, CDR1 is MDHEN, CDR2 SYDVKM. The CDR3, as DNA: TGTGCCAGCAGTTTATCCGGACAGGTAGGGGCAAACACTGAAGCTTTCTTT. This translates into CASSLSGQVGANTEAFF.

This clone has only one observation. The rearrangement joins TRBV11-3 to TRBJ2-3; weak D call: TRBD2 (5 bases). This CDR3 has 12 amino acids. V gave up 8 bases and J gave up 2 bases, with 8 bases separating them. Germline CDR1 and CDR2: SGHNT and YENEEA. CDR3 residues: CASGGDTDTQYF. In DNA form, the CDR3 reads TGTGCCAGCGGAGGCGACACAGATACGCAGTATTTT.

V gene TRBV4-1 combines with J gene TRBJ2-3; TRBD2 matches at 7 bases. V lost 4 bases, J lost 1 base, and 5 bases stayed unmatched. CDR3 size: 15 residues. Germline V gene data show CDR1 as MGHRA and CDR2 as YSYEKL. The CDR3 nucleotides read TGCGCCAGCAGCCTCGGGACTACCGGCACAGATACGCAGTATTTT. Its protein is CASSLGTTGTDTQYF.

The genes are TRBV28 and TRBJ2-1; 9 positions agree with TRBD1. The CDR3 has 15 residues. Per germline, CDR1 MDHEN and CDR2 SYDVKM. J lost 6 bases, V lost 5 bases, and 8 bases had no gene match. CDR3 region: CASSVPGQGLNEQFF. DNA of the CDR3: TGTGCCAGCAGTGTCCCGGGACAGGGTCTCAATGAGCAGTTCTTC.

The DNA for the CDR3 is TGTGCCAGCAGTTACCTGGGACAGGGATATGGCTACACCTTC. This translates into CASSYLGQGYGYTF. The chain uses TRBV6-2 or TRBV6-3 and TRBJ1-2; 9 bases line up with TRBD1. V shed 2 bases and J 5 bases; nucleotides not matched to a gene: 3. The CDR3 extends over 14 amino acids. Germline V gives CDR1 MNHEY, CDR2 SVGEGT.

V gene TRBV5-1 combines with J gene TRBJ2-1, with 12 bases fitting TRBD2. V lost 7 bases to trimming and J lost 5 bases; unmatched junction nucleotides: 7. CDR1 is SGHRS, CDR2 YFSETQ, per germline. This CDR3 is 15 amino acids long. The CDR3 spells CASAALAGGDNEQFF. For the CDR3, the DNA is TGCGCCAGCGCGGCCCTAGCGGGAGGGGACAATGAGCAGTTCTTC.

This chain uses TRBV12-3 or TRBV12-4 with TRBJ2-7; tentatively, D is TRBD1 (5 bases). This CDR3 comprises 13 residues. Trimming took 4 bases from V and 1 from J, leaving 8 bases between them. In nucleotides, the CDR3 is TGTGCCAGCAGTTCCCGACAGTCCTACGAGCAGTACTTC. This sequence encodes CASSSRQSYEQYF.

The chain links TRBV7-9 to TRBJ2-7, with D maybe TRBD2 (6 bases). CDR1 is SEHNR, CDR2 FQNEAQ, per germline (reference sequence). Trimming pared 0 bases from V and 3 bases from J, leaving 6 bases between. The length of the CDR3 is 13 residues. The CDR3 loop reads CASSLAGLYEQYF. CDR3 coding DNA: TGTGCCAGCAGCTTAGCGGGACTCTACGAGCAGTACTTC.

The V call is TRBV5-4, the J call TRBJ2-1; 12 nucleotides agree with TRBD2. The CDR3 sequence is 16 residues long. Germline loops: CDR1 SGHNT, CDR2 YYREEE (reference sequence). V lost 4 bases, J lost 9 bases, and 11 bases stayed unmatched. CDR3 DNA: TGTGCCAGCAGCCAGTTGACTAGCGGGAGCAAGAGTGAGCAGTTCTTC. Its protein is CASSQLTSGSKSEQFF.

The chain couples TRBV28 to TRBJ1-6; 10 nucleotides align to TRBD1. V was clipped by 3 bases and J by 3 bases; unmatched bases: 11. The germline V gene encodes CDR1 MDHEN and CDR2 SYDVKM. The CDR3 is 19 amino acids. The CDR3: CASSFARGTGVYYNSPLHF. CDR3 DNA: TGTGCCAGCAGTTTCGCTCGGGGGACAGGGGTCTACTATAATTCACCCCTCCACTTT.

The count of this clone is one. DNA for the CDR3: TGTGCCAGCTCACTCCTACAGGGGGCCGAGCAGTACTTC. Its translation: CASSLLQGAEQYF. V usage is TRBV18 and J usage is TRBJ2-7, with TRBD1 identical over 9 bases. The CDR3 extends over 13 amino acids. CDR1 is KGHSH and CDR2 is LQKENI in the germline V gene. The V gene end was trimmed by 4 bases and the J gene end by 6 bases; junction bases not matched to a gene: 4.

The rearrangement links TRBV10-3 to TRBJ1-3, with 9 bases matching TRBD1. The junction had 8 bases not matched to a gene; V was cut back by 3 bases and J by 5 bases. CDR1 and CDR2 (germline): ENHRY, SYGVKD. The CDR3 runs to 16 residues. The CDR3 reads CAISDPGTGFRNTIYF. The CDR3 DNA is TGTGCCATCAGTGATCCCGGGACAGGGTTTCGAAACACCATATATTTT.

This CDR3 is CASSQEVVGQFRTEAFF. Written as DNA, the CDR3 is TGCGCCAGCAGCCAAGAGGTGGTGGGGCAGTTCCGTACTGAAGCTTTCTTT. V usage is TRBV4-3 and J usage is TRBJ1-1; a weak D match, TRBD1 (5 bases). From germline, CDR1 is LGHNA and CDR2 YSLEER. The ends were cut back, 0 bases at V and 5 bases at J, with 19 bases in the middle. The CDR3 runs 17 residues.

The chain carries TRBV6-5 and TRBJ2-1; 11 nucleotides align to TRBD1. CDR3 length: 15 residues. The germline V gene has CDR1 MNHEY and CDR2 SVGAGI. Losses at the gene ends were 7 bases for V and 3 bases for J; bases not matched to a gene: 5. The CDR3 DNA reads as TGTGCCAGCAAAGGACAGGGGGCAATCTACAATGAGCAGTTCTTC. Translated, it gives CASKGQGAIYNEQFF.